One and the same sample provided the 22 T cell receptor beta chains below, sequenced in a study of T cell repertoires in cytomegalovirus infection. In TCRdb, the reads were re-called with MiXCR into one record per CDR3 protein. The sample consists of some 300,000 distinct CDR3 sequences, about 9.2% of them appearing once. The sample comprised PBMCs. These receptors were collected from a human donor in good health (CMV status not recorded). Some clones in this sample may be carry-over from other donors' samples.

This clonotype was recorded many times. V and J are TRBV7-8 and TRBJ1-3; D might be TRBD1 (5 bases). Germline V CDR1 and CDR2: SGHVS, FQNEAQ. The CDR3 is made up of 20 amino acids. V lost 5 bases and J lost 1, with 27 bases in between. The CDR3 region has the DNA TGTGCCAGCAGCCCAGGAAGGGGTTTAACTGGACCTGTTTCTGGAAACACCATATATTTT. It is translated as CASSPGRGLTGPVSGNTIYF.

At least ten counts were recorded for this clonotype. The gene calls are TRBV7-2 and TRBJ2-2; 7 positions agree with TRBD1. V lost 5 bases to trimming and J lost 2 bases; unmatched junction nucleotides: 5. The CDR3 length is 15 residues. Per germline, CDR1 SGHTA and CDR2 FQGNSA. The CDR3 nucleotides read TGTGCCAGCAGCGTTTGGGACAGTAACACCGGGGAGCTGTTTTTT. This codes for CASSVWDSNTGELFF.

This clonotype was counted ten times or more. The chain couples TRBV11-3 to TRBJ2-2; D gene uncertain. Trimming removed 1 base at V and 7 bases at J, with 7 bases between. Germline assignment: CDR1 SGHNT and CDR2 YENEEA. CDR3 length: 13 amino acids. The chain's CDR3 is CASSLAALGELFF. As DNA, the CDR3 is TGTGCCAGCAGCTTAGCGGCACTCGGGGAGCTGTTTTTT.

In its sample, this clonotype was seen many times. The chain links TRBV12-5 to TRBJ1-1; D call uncertain. V shed 3 bases and J shed 1 base, with 6 bases lying between them. The CDR3 loop spans 13 amino acids. Germline CDR1 and CDR2: LGHNT and FRNRAP. The CDR3 DNA reads TGTGCTAGTGGTTTTCCGGGGAACACTGAAGCTTTCTTT. Its translation: CASGFPGNTEAFF. Filled out from reference TRBV12-5 and TRBJ1-1, the complete variable domain reads DARVTQTPRHKVTEMGQEVTMRCQPILGHNTVFWYRQTMMQGLELLAYFRNRAPLDDSGMPKDRFSAEMPDATLATLKIQPSEPRDSAVYFCASGFPGNTEAFFGQGTRLTVV.

Many counts were recorded for this clonotype. The rearrangement links TRBV5-1 to TRBJ2-2; D remains ambiguous. CDR1 is SGHRS, CDR2 YFSETQ, per germline. This CDR3 contains 12 residues. V gave up 7 bases and J gave up 6 bases, with 10 bases separating them. CDR3 DNA sequence: TGCGCCAGCGCCCAGATTGCCGGGGAGCTGTTTTTT. Protein sequence: CASAQIAGELFF.

The CDR3 here is CASSQGQGINQPQHF. CDR3 nucleotides: TGTGCCAGCAGCCAAGGACAGGGGATCAATCAGCCCCAGCATTTT. J is TRBJ1-5 and V is TRBV14; 8 bases are shared with TRBD1. Germline values: CDR1 SGHDN, CDR2 FVKESK. V gave up 1 base and J gave up 3 bases; unmatched junction bases: 2. There are 15 residues in the CDR3.

This clonotype was picked up many times. V gene TRBV11-2 combines with J gene TRBJ2-3, with D possibly being TRBD2 (6 bases). V was pared by 8 bases and J by 5 bases, with 14 bases between. The germline gives CDR1 SGHAT, CDR2 FQNNGV. CDR3 length: 13 residues. The CDR3 spells CASAPGVKDTQYF. The CDR3 DNA is TGTGCCAGCGCCCCGGGGGTGAAAGATACGCAGTATTTT.

The chain couples TRBV18 to TRBJ2-7, with D possibly being TRBD1 (6 bases). CDR1 is KGHSH and CDR2 is LQKENI in the germline V gene. V was pared by 3 bases and J by 1 base, with 13 bases between. This CDR3 contains 15 residues. Here the CDR3 DNA reads TGTGCCAGCTCACCCTCGCAGGGGATATCCTACGAGCAGTACTTC. It translates to CASSPSQGISYEQYF.

The chain links TRBV10-3 to TRBJ2-5, with TRBD2 identical over 9 bases. V was pared by 4 bases and J by 1 base, with 7 bases of the junction left unmatched. This CDR3 contains 16 residues. Germline V lookup: CDR1 ENHRY, CDR2 SYGVKD. The CDR3 spells CAISGDLAGLQETQYF. The CDR3 DNA reads as TGTGCCATCAGTGGGGATCTAGCGGGGCTCCAAGAGACCCAGTACTTC.

This clonotype was seen repeatedly, ten times or more. This rearrangement joins TRBV6-2 or TRBV6-3 to TRBJ1-1, with D tentatively TRBD1 (5 bases). This CDR3 region has 15 residues. Germline CDR1 is MNHEY and CDR2 is SVGEGT. Trimming shortened V by 6 bases and J by 0 bases, and 14 bases separated the two germline ends. CDR3 in amino acids: CASRGTVNLNTEAFF. As DNA, the CDR3 is TGTGCCAGCAGGGGGACGGTAAACCTGAACACTGAAGCTTTCTTT.

The rearrangement uses TRBV18 and TRBJ1-1, with 7 bases aligning to TRBD1. This CDR3 has 13 amino acids. V shed 5 bases and J 1 base; nucleotides not matched to a gene: 1. In germline, CDR1 is KGHSH, CDR2 LQKENI. The CDR3 here is CASSGTENTEAFF. DNA for the CDR3: TGTGCCAGCTCAGGGACAGAGAACACTGAAGCTTTCTTT.

As to this clonotype: This may arise from a read error, as a much more abundant clone is one base away. V gene TRBV20-1 combines with J gene TRBJ2-5; D might be TRBD2 (5 bases). The CDR3 spans 13 residues. Looked up from germline, CDR1 is DFQATT and CDR2 is SNEGSKA (reference sequence). The DNA of the CDR3 is TGCAGTGCCCTGCCGGCTGAGGGAGAGACCCGGTACTTC. Its protein is CSALPAEGETRYF.

This clonotype was counted many times. At one end, the junction sequence differs from germline, possibly due to a read error. This sequence joins TRBV6-5 and TRBJ1-3; D unresolved. This CDR3 comprises 13 residues. Germline V gene sequence: CDR1 MNHEY, CDR2 SVGAGI. The CDR3, as DNA: TGTGCCAGCAGTCGATCGTTTGGAGACACCATATATTTT. It is translated as CASSRSFGDTIYF.

This rearrangement joins TRBV5-4 to TRBJ2-5; the D gene could be TRBD1 or TRBD2 (5 bases each). Looked up from germline, CDR1 is SGHNT and CDR2 is YYREEE (reference sequence). The CDR3 length is 16 residues. Trimming removed 4 bases at V and 1 base at J, with 17 bases between. The CDR3 loop reads CASSRLGEKIQETQYF. In DNA form, the CDR3 reads TGTGCCAGCAGCCGTTTGGGGGAGAAGATCCAAGAGACCCAGTACTTC.

This clonotype has a handful of counts. The genes are TRBV20-1 and TRBJ2-4, with 8 bases that match TRBD2. Trimming cost V 6 bases and J 6 bases; bases outside gene matches: 13. CDR3 size: 15 residues. CDR1 is DFQATT, CDR2 SNEGSKA, per germline (reference sequence). For the CDR3, the DNA is TGCAGTGCCCTCGGTGCGGGGGGTTCTGGAAACATTCAGTACTTC. Translation gives CSALGAGGSGNIQYF.

The chain recombines TRBV29-1 with TRBJ2-2; no reliable D call. V was clipped by 4 bases and J by 0 bases, with 6 bases between them. Looked up from germline, CDR1 is SQVTM and CDR2 is ANQGSEA. The CDR3 consists of 13 residues. CDR3 in DNA: TGCAGCGTTGTCGCGTCGAACACCGGGGAGCTGTTTTTT. Protein: CSVVASNTGELFF.

This clonotype was counted a few times. V and J are TRBV29-1 and TRBJ2-5; 12 bases are shared with TRBD1. Germline V lookup: CDR1 SQVTM, CDR2 ANQGSEA. Losses at the gene ends were 6 bases for V and 5 bases for J; bases not matched to a gene: 1. The CDR3 has 12 residues. The CDR3 bases are TGCAGCGTGGGACAGGGGGCCGAGACCCAGTACTTC. Its protein is CSVGQGAETQYF.

The chain is built from TRBV5-1 and TRBJ1-2, with D perhaps matching TRBD1 (5 bases). Trimming cost V 5 bases and J 2 bases, with 13 bases left between them. CDR3 size: 14 residues. CDR1 and CDR2 from the germline V gene are SGHRS and YFSETQ. As DNA, the CDR3 is TGCGCCAGCAGGTCGTTGGAGGGGAACTATGGCTACACCTTC. It encodes CASRSLEGNYGYTF.

This clonotype occurred many times. The V and J genes are TRBV27 and TRBJ2-7, with TRBD1 matching 7 bases. The junction had 14 bases not matched to a gene; V was cut back by 6 bases and J by 3 bases. The CDR3 spans 16 residues. From germline, CDR1 is MNHEY and CDR2 SMNVEV (reference sequence). CDR3 DNA sequence: TGTGCCAGCAGACCCGTGACAGGGAACCTGAACTACGAGCAGTACGTC. Residues: CASRPVTGNLNYEQYV.

This clonotype has just a few counts. V usage is TRBV4-3 and J usage is TRBJ1-4, with D unclear. The germline V and J ends were trimmed by 0 bases and 2 bases, with 10 bases remaining between them. The CDR3 has 16 amino acids. Germline CDR1 is LGHNA and CDR2 is YSLEER. The CDR3 DNA reads TGCGCCAGCAGCCAAGATTCGCAGCCCACTAATGAAAAACTGTTTTTT. This encodes CASSQDSQPTNEKLFF.

This clonotype was seen a handful of times. This chain uses TRBV18 with TRBJ2-2; 7 nucleotides align to TRBD1. J was trimmed by 4 bases and V by 3 bases; bases with no gene match: 5. Germline V gene lookup returns CDR1 KGHSH and CDR2 LQKENI. The CDR3 runs to 15 residues. The CDR3 DNA follows: TGTGCCAGCTCACCTCTGGACAGGAGCACCGGGGAGCTGTTTTTT. Its translation is CASSPLDRSTGELFF. Full variable domain (missing parts from reference TRBV18 and TRBJ2-2): NAGVMQNPRHLVRRRGQEARLRCSPMKGHSHVYWYRQLPEEGLKFMVYLQKENIIDESGMPKERFSAEFPKEGPSILRIQQVVRGDSAAYFCASSPLDRSTGELFFGEGSRLTVL.

This clonotype has just a few counts. The V call is TRBV18, the J call TRBJ1-5, with no clear D. Germline V CDR1 and CDR2: KGHSH, LQKENI. CDR3 length equals 13 residues. The V and J ends lost 4 bases and 1 base respectively, with 5 bases between them. DNA of the CDR3: TGTGCCAGCTCACTTCACAGCAATCAGCCCCAGCATTTT. It translates to CASSLHSNQPQHF.